The 14 T cell receptor beta chains in this list originate from one sample, sequenced in a study of T cells in pancreatic ductal adenocarcinoma. Measured with immunoSEQ multiplex PCR; TCRdb has only the in-frame clones, and not every one. The sample contains roughly 5,000 clones, 65% to 85% of which appear only once. The selected patients with pancreatic ductal adenocarcinoma had surgery but no neoadjuvant therapy. The sequenced sample was pancreatic tumor tissue. The receptors stem from a human donor with pancreatic ductal adenocarcinoma. The donor label of this sample is uncertain.

As regards this clone: Other nucleotide sequences in the sample specify the same CDR3. V usage is TRBV5-1 and J usage is TRBJ2-5; TRBD1 agrees at 7 bases. Germline lookup yields CDR1 SGHRS and CDR2 YFSETQ. Trimming removed 1 base from V and 5 bases from J; junction bases left unmatched: 8. The CDR3 length is 15 residues. The CDR3 DNA sequence: TGCGCCAGCAGCTTGTCCGGGACAGAAGGGGAGACCCAGTACTTC. As protein: CASSLSGTEGETQYF.

The V call is TRBV4-1, the J call TRBJ2-3; D not resolved. This CDR3 contains 13 residues. V lost 0 bases and J 4 bases, leaving 5 bases between the germline ends. Per germline, CDR1 MGHRA and CDR2 YSYEKL. CDR3 nucleotide sequence: TGCGCCAGCAGCCAAGATCATGCAGATACGCAGTATTTT. As protein: CASSQDHADTQYF.

The chain joins TRBV5-6 to TRBJ1-1, with 9 bases identical to TRBD1. CDR1 is SGHDT, CDR2 YYEEEE, per germline. V lost 4 bases to trimming and J lost 6 bases; unmatched junction nucleotides: 7. The CDR3 has 14 residues. CDR3 DNA: TGTGCCAGCAGCCAGGGGACAGGGCGAGCTGAAGCTTTCTTT. This codes for CASSQGTGRAEAFF.

CDR3 sequence reads: CASSVAQGARYGYTF. In DNA, the CDR3 is TGTGCCAGCAGCGTAGCCCAGGGGGCGCGGTATGGCTACACCTTC. This chain connects TRBV9 to TRBJ1-2; 8 bases match TRBD1. Germline V gene data show CDR1 as SGDLS and CDR2 as YYNGEE. Losses at the gene ends were 0 bases for V and 5 bases for J; bases not matched to a gene: 6. The CDR3 is made up of 15 amino acids.

This clone appeared a few times. The V call is TRBV9, the J call TRBJ1-1; weak D call: TRBD1 (6 bases). Germline lookup yields CDR1 SGDLS and CDR2 YYNGEE. V dropped 1 base and J dropped 0 bases, with 10 bases sitting between them. The CDR3 length is 15 residues. This CDR3 reads CASSVRGDMNTEAFF. The CDR3 coding sequence is TGTGCCAGCAGCGTAAGGGGGGACATGAACACTGAAGCTTTCTTT.

The chain recombines TRBV7-9 with TRBJ1-1; 8 bases are shared with TRBD1. The CDR3 is 14 residues long. V shed 5 bases and J 1 base; nucleotides not matched to a gene: 3. Germline CDR1 is SEHNR and CDR2 is FQNEAQ (reference sequence). CDR3 protein: CASSTGTGNTEAFF. As DNA, the CDR3 is TGTGCCAGCAGCACCGGGACAGGGAACACTGAAGCTTTCTTT.

The chain uses TRBV7-9 and TRBJ1-2; 12 nucleotides align to TRBD1. Germline V gene sequence: CDR1 SEHNR, CDR2 FQNEAQ (reference sequence). The CDR3 covers 18 residues. Trimming at V came to 1 base and at J to 0 bases, leaving 6 bases not matched to a gene. In DNA, the CDR3 is TGTGCCAGCAGCTTAGTGGGGACAGGGGGCTCAGCTAACTATGGCTACACCTTC. It is translated as CASSLVGTGGSANYGYTF. Complete variable domain (other parts from reference TRBV7-9 and TRBJ1-2): DTGVSQNPRHKITKRGQNVTFRCDPISEHNRLYWYRQTLGQGPEFLTYFQNEAQLEKSRLLSDRFSAERPKGSFSTLEIQRTEQGDSAMYLCASSLVGTGGSANYGYTFGSGTRLTVV.

The chain combines TRBV6-5 with TRBJ1-2; unclear D gene. The CDR3 is 16 residues long. V lost 0 bases and J 8 bases, leaving 19 bases between the germline ends. Germline loops: CDR1 MNHEY, CDR2 SVGAGI. The chain's CDR3 is CASSYSVTPSRGGYTF. As DNA, the CDR3 is TGTGCCAGCAGTTACTCGGTGACACCCAGCCGAGGGGGCTACACCTTC.

For the CDR3, the DNA is TGTGCCAGCTCACCTCAAGGGGTGGCCGTGAGGAACACTGAAGCTTTCTTT. Its translation: CASSPQGVAVRNTEAFF. The chain uses TRBV18 and TRBJ1-1; D is possibly TRBD1 (5 bases). CDR3 length: 17 amino acids. From germline, CDR1 is KGHSH and CDR2 LQKENI. The V end was cut by 3 bases, the J end by 1 base, with 18 bases between.

This clone was detected only once. This chain connects TRBV5-8 to TRBJ2-5, with D unclear. There are 12 residues in the CDR3. With 1 base removed from V and 0 bases from J, the gap between germline ends came to 1 base. Germline loops: CDR1 SGHTS, CDR2 YDEGEE. In nucleotides, the CDR3 is TGTGCCAGCAGCTTGAACCAAGAGACCCAGTACTTC. Residues: CASSLNQETQYF. The whole variable domain, filled in from reference TRBV5-8 and TRBJ2-5, reads EAGVTQSPTHLIKTRGQQATLRCSPISGHTSVYWYQQALGLGLQFLLWYDEGEERNRGNFPPRFSGRQFPNYSSELNVNALELEDSALYLCASSLNQETQYFGPGTRLLVL.

The chain has TRBV5-1 and TRBJ2-3, with 9 bases aligning to TRBD2. The CDR3 has 17 residues. In germline, CDR1 is SGHRS, CDR2 YFSETQ. J gave up 4 bases and V 0 bases, and 9 bases lay outside the gene matches. The CDR3 DNA follows: TGCGCCAGCAGCTTGGTAACCGGGACTAGCCTCCCAGATACGCAGTATTTT. Its protein is CASSLVTGTSLPDTQYF. The complete variable domain, with remaining parts taken from reference TRBV5-1 and TRBJ2-3, reads KAGVTQTPRYLIKTRGQQVTLSCSPISGHRSVSWYQQTPGQGLQFLFEYFSETQRNKGNFPGRFSGRQFSNSRSEMNVSTLELGDSALYLCASSLVTGTSLPDTQYFGPGTRLTVL.

The chain has TRBV9 and TRBJ2-3; D is possibly TRBD1 (6 bases). V was trimmed by 3 bases and J by 7 bases, leaving 21 bases between them. The CDR3 is 16 amino acids. Looked up from germline, CDR1 is SGDLS and CDR2 is YYNGEE. As DNA, the CDR3 is TGTGCCAGCAGCGAGACGACAAGGGGCAGGGGACATACGCAGTATTTT. This gives the protein CASSETTRGRGHTQYF.

J is TRBJ2-5 and V is TRBV27, with D possibly matching TRBD1 (5 bases). This CDR3 has 15 amino acids. CDR1 and CDR2 from the germline V gene are MNHEY and SMNVEV (reference sequence). V lost 3 bases and J 2 bases, leaving 13 bases between the germline ends. DNA for the CDR3: TGTGCCAGCAGTTTGGATTGGGGCCCTCAAGAGACCCAGTACTTC. It specifies CASSLDWGPQETQYF.

The chain joins TRBV19 to TRBJ2-1; 15 bases map to TRBD2. Trimming cost V 5 bases and J 0 bases; bases outside gene matches: 5. This CDR3 is 18 amino acids long. Germline V CDR1 and CDR2: LNHDA, SQIVND (reference sequence). The CDR3 here is CASSSGTSGRSSYNEQFF. CDR3 nucleotides: TGTGCCAGTAGTTCCGGGACTAGCGGGAGGAGCTCCTACAATGAGCAGTTCTTC.